The 18 T cell receptor beta chains in this list originate from one sample, sequenced in a study of T cells after yellow fever vaccination. TCRdb reanalysed the 5' RACE reads using MiXCR and keeps one entry per CDR3 protein. This sample has approximately 550,000 distinct CDR3 sequences, with approximately 21% found just once. The sample consisted of PBMCs, taken 15 days after the yellow fever booster vaccination. The receptor set was obtained from a man aged 25 to 40 who received the YFV17D yellow fever vaccine.

V gene TRBV7-9 combines with J gene TRBJ2-6; D not certain. The CDR3 consists of 15 residues. The germline CDR1 and CDR2 sequences are SEHNR and FQNEAQ (reference sequence). Deletions cut 5 bases from V and 2 bases from J, with 10 bases between. The CDR3 nucleotides are TGTGCCAGCAGCCCTAGTGCCCCTGGGGCCAACGTCCTGACTTTC. It encodes CASSPSAPGANVLTF.

The rearrangement uses TRBV3-1 and TRBJ2-3, with TRBD2 as a possible D gene (6 bases). The V end was cut by 3 bases, the J end by 2 bases, with 12 bases between. This CDR3 comprises 15 residues. CDR1 is LGHDT, CDR2 YNNKEL, per germline (reference sequence). This CDR3 reads CASSQSSGHTDTQYF. For the CDR3, the DNA is TGTGCCAGCAGCCAGTCCAGCGGGCACACAGATACGCAGTATTTT.

This chain links TRBV3-1 with TRBJ2-5; possible D gene TRBD2, 5 bases. The germline V and J ends were trimmed by 2 bases and 4 bases, with 26 bases remaining between them. The CDR3 has 19 residues. Germline CDR1 reads LGHDT; CDR2 reads YNNKEL (reference sequence). CDR3 region: CASSQPPIGGYRSGETQYF. For the CDR3, the DNA is TGTGCCAGCAGCCAACCCCCTATCGGAGGCTACCGCTCGGGAGAGACCCAGTACTTC.

The V call is TRBV7-8, the J call TRBJ2-3, with 11 bases identical to TRBD2. This CDR3 contains 17 residues. V lost 3 bases to trimming and J lost 2 bases; unmatched junction nucleotides: 7. From germline, CDR1 is SGHVS and CDR2 FQNEAQ. CDR3 residues: CASSLTSGTSYTDTQYF. The CDR3 coding sequence is TGTGCCAGCAGCTTGACTAGCGGGACAAGCTACACAGATACGCAGTATTTT.

This clonotype was counted a few times. This rearrangement joins TRBV20-1 to TRBJ2-3, with D unclear. CDR3 length: 14 residues. The V end was cut by 0 bases, the J end by 6 bases, with 13 bases between. Germline lookup yields CDR1 DFQATT and CDR2 SNEGSKA (reference sequence). CDR3 nucleotide sequence: TGCAGTGCTAGAGACCCGGTAAAGGGCGATACGCAGTATTTT. This translates into CSARDPVKGDTQYF.

This clonotype was observed many times. The V and J genes are TRBV7-9 and TRBJ2-3; D is perhaps TRBD2 (6 bases). Trimming shortened V by 1 base and J by 2 bases, and 7 bases separated the two germline ends. The CDR3 runs to 14 residues. In germline, CDR1 is SEHNR, CDR2 FQNEAQ (reference sequence). The CDR3 DNA reads as TGTGCCAGCAGCTTAGTAGCGGCCACAGATACGCAGTATTTT. This sequence encodes CASSLVAATDTQYF. Supplemented by reference TRBV7-9 and TRBJ2-3, the full variable domain reads DTGVSQNPRHKITKRGQNVTFRCDPISEHNRLYWYRQTLGQGPEFLTYFQNEAQLEKSRLLSDRFSAERPKGSFSTLEIQRTEQGDSAMYLCASSLVAATDTQYFGPGTRLTVL.

This chain connects TRBV28 to TRBJ1-5, with D possibly TRBD1 on 5 matching bases. CDR1 is MDHEN, CDR2 SYDVKM, per germline. V was shortened by 6 bases and J by 5 bases, with 17 bases between the two germline ends. This CDR3 is built from 15 residues. This CDR3 reads CASRHGTSVYQPQHF. The DNA of the CDR3 is TGTGCCAGCAGGCACGGGACTTCGGTCTATCAGCCCCAGCATTTT.

Written as DNA, the CDR3 is TGTGCCAGCAGCTTGGAGGCGGCGAGCTCCTACGAGCAGTACTTC. Its translation is CASSLEAASSYEQYF. The chain carries TRBV5-4 and TRBJ2-7; D unresolved. Germline V lookup: CDR1 SGHNT, CDR2 YYREEE (reference sequence). The CDR3 spans 15 residues. The V end was cut by 0 bases, the J end by 0 bases, with 10 bases between.

This clonotype was picked up a small number of times. The rearrangement uses TRBV10-3 and TRBJ2-5; 8 bases align to TRBD2. J lost 5 bases, V lost 7 bases, and 9 bases had no gene match. The germline CDR1 and CDR2 sequences are ENHRY and SYGVKD. The CDR3 is 14 residues long. CDR3 sequence: CAINSALAEETQYF. As DNA, the CDR3 is TGTGCCATCAACAGTGCACTAGCGGAGGAGACCCAGTACTTC.

There are a few counts of this clonotype. The rearrangement uses TRBV7-2 and TRBJ2-7; the match to TRBD2 covers 9 bases. The V gene end was trimmed by 5 bases and the J gene end by 3 bases; junction bases not matched to a gene: 2. Germline values: CDR1 SGHTA, CDR2 FQGNSA. There are 13 residues in the CDR3. CDR3 DNA: TGTGCCAGCAGCCCTAGCGGGGTCTACGAGCAGTACTTC. Amino acids: CASSPSGVYEQYF.

The chain recombines TRBV28 with TRBJ2-2; tentative D call: TRBD2 (5 bases). Looked up from germline, CDR1 is MDHEN and CDR2 is SYDVKM. The CDR3 is 16 residues long. The V end was cut by 6 bases, the J end by 3 bases, with 17 bases between. CDR3 in amino acids: CASRGVGPQYTGELFF. Written as DNA, the CDR3 is TGTGCCAGCAGGGGAGTCGGACCCCAATACACCGGGGAGCTGTTTTTT.

The chain recombines TRBV6-5 with TRBJ2-2; the D gene could be TRBD1 or TRBD2 (5 bases each). CDR3 length: 13 amino acids. Germline CDR1 reads MNHEY; CDR2 reads SVGAGI. Deletions cut 2 bases from V and 7 bases from J, with 8 bases between. This CDR3 reads CASSYGTIGELFF. The CDR3 DNA is TGTGCCAGCAGTTACGGGACCATCGGGGAGCTGTTTTTT.

This clonotype was picked up a small number of times. The chain links TRBV29-1 to TRBJ2-2, with 14 bases lining up with TRBD2. Germline CDR1 and CDR2: SQVTM and ANQGSEA. The CDR3 is 17 residues long. The junction had 5 bases not matched to a gene; V was cut back by 4 bases and J by 1 base. The chain's CDR3 is CSVVGLAGGKNTGELFF. DNA of the CDR3: TGCAGCGTTGTTGGACTAGCGGGAGGAAAGAACACCGGGGAGCTGTTTTTT.

This clonotype was found a few times. The chain combines TRBV20-1 with TRBJ2-5, with D unresolved. The CDR3 is made up of 10 amino acids. The V gene lost 5 bases and the J gene lost 2 bases, with 3 bases spanning the gap. The germline CDR1 and CDR2 sequences are DFQATT and SNEGSKA (reference sequence). This CDR3 is CSAFQETQYF. The CDR3 nucleotides read TGCAGTGCTTTTCAAGAGACCCAGTACTTC.

This clonotype was observed a few times. The rearrangement links TRBV5-6 to TRBJ2-7; the match to TRBD1 covers 10 bases. The CDR3 length is 15 residues. The junction had 3 bases not matched to a gene; V was cut back by 0 bases and J by 3 bases. Germline loops: CDR1 SGHDT, CDR2 YYEEEE. CDR3 DNA sequence: TGTGCCAGCAGCTTGGTCGGGACAGGGGTCTACGAGCAGTACTTC. The encoded protein is CASSLVGTGVYEQYF.

The V and J genes are TRBV7-8 and TRBJ2-1, with TRBD1 identical over 8 bases. CDR1 is SGHVS and CDR2 is FQNEAQ in the germline V gene. The J segment lost 1 base and the V segment lost 3 bases, leaving 2 bases of the junction unmatched. The CDR3 has 15 residues. CDR3 amino acids: CASSFRTGSYNEQFF. The CDR3 DNA reads as TGTGCCAGCAGCTTTAGGACAGGGTCCTACAATGAGCAGTTCTTC. Full variable domain (missing parts from reference TRBV7-8 and TRBJ2-1): GAGVSQSPRYKVAKRGQDVALRCDPISGHVSLFWYQQALGQGPEFLTYFQNEAQLDKSGLPSDRFFAERPEGSVSTLKIQRTQQEDSAVYLCASSFRTGSYNEQFFGPGTRLTVL.

With regard to this clonotype: A read error may produce the germline difference seen at one junction end. The chain recombines TRBV20-1 with TRBJ2-1; 7 bases agree with TRBD2. The CDR3 is 16 amino acids. Per the germline V gene, CDR1 is DFQATT and CDR2 is SNEGSKA (reference sequence). The CDR3 DNA sequence: TGCTGTGCTAGAGATCATGGGACTAAGTTGTTTAATGAGCAGTTCTTC. This sequence encodes CCARDHGTKLFNEQFF.

This chain uses TRBV6-2 or TRBV6-3 with TRBJ1-5, with no clear D. Trimming stripped 6 bases from V and 5 bases from J, with 8 bases between. From germline, CDR1 is MNHEY and CDR2 SVGEGT. This CDR3 comprises 12 residues. The CDR3 DNA is TGTGCCAGCAGCTGGCTGTATCAGCCCCAGCATTTT. As protein: CASSWLYQPQHF.